This T cell receptor (beta chain) was sequenced during a study of control samples from healthy donors and cancer patients. Profiling relied on immunoSEQ multiplex PCR, and the TCRdb table lists in-frame clones only, not all of them. The table lists more than 100,000 clones, around 89% of them singletons, with approximately 3.2% in the top ten. The source material was blood. The receptor comes from a man aged 40-49 years in good health.

Here the CDR3 DNA reads TGTGCCAGCAGCTCAGGACAATTCGGAGGCTACACCTTC. Residues: CASSSGQFGGYTF. The chain links TRBV7-2 to TRBJ1-2, with D tentatively TRBD1 (5 bases). Trimming took 4 bases from V and 8 from J, leaving 14 bases between them. There are 13 residues in the CDR3. Per the germline V gene, CDR1 is SGHTA and CDR2 is FQGNSA.